Presented here are 10 T cell receptor beta chains from one specimen sequenced in a study of T cell responses to AZD1222 COVID-19 vaccine (dated by TCRdb to the early 2020s). Library generation was performed with the immunoSEQ multiplex PCR assay. Imported from immuneACCESS, the table was reduced by TCRdb to in-frame sequences with V and J called. These copies leave out some clones; in studies compared against another copy, an unresolved V gene accounts for under half, and the cause of the remainder is not known. The sample records more than 75,000 clones, about nine tenths of which are singletons. 5.4% of the sample is taken by the ten largest. The meaning of the sample's time point label: about 28 days (+/-7) after the second vaccine dose. The sequenced sample was peripheral blood, obtained 28 days after the second AZD1222 dose. The source of these receptors is an adult who received the AZD1222 COVID-19 vaccine.

The V and J genes are TRBV7-2 and TRBJ2-1, with D hard to call. CDR3 length: 15 residues. Trimming took 5 bases from V and 7 from J, leaving 18 bases between them. Germline CDR1 is SGHTA and CDR2 is FQGNSA. The CDR3 coding sequence is TGTGCCAGCAGCCAAGAAGCTAGAAAATTTAATGAGCAGTTCTTC. Translating gives CASSQEARKFNEQFF.

This clone has just one count. The CDR3 nucleotides read TGTGCCAGCAGTTCGGGACATACCTATGGCTACACCTTC. It codes for CASSSGHTYGYTF. The chain links TRBV28 to TRBJ1-2, with TRBD1 as a possible D gene (6 bases). This CDR3 spans 13 amino acids. Germline V gives CDR1 MDHEN, CDR2 SYDVKM. Between the trimmed V and J ends, which lost 4 bases and 4 bases, there was a span of 10 bases.

The genes are TRBV6-2 or TRBV6-3 and TRBJ2-7; TRBD2 matches 12 bases. With 5 bases clipped from V and 1 base from J, the junction kept 6 bases outside the gene matches. CDR1 MNHEY and CDR2 SVGEGT come from the germline V gene. The CDR3 totals 16 residues. CDR3 amino acids: CASSRTSGANSYEQYF. DNA for the CDR3: TGTGCCAGCAGTCGGACTAGCGGGGCCAATTCCTACGAGCAGTACTTC.

The V call is TRBV12-3 or TRBV12-4, the J call TRBJ1-6; D is uncertain. Deletions cut 8 bases from V and 2 bases from J, with 7 bases between. The CDR3 runs 13 residues. CDR3 sequence reads: CASSGAYNSPLHF. CDR3 coding DNA: TGTGCCAGCTCAGGTGCCTATAATTCACCCCTCCACTTT.

The V gene is TRBV7-2, the J gene TRBJ1-1; D unclear. Trimming pared 3 bases from V and 6 bases from J, leaving 17 bases between. The CDR3 has 15 residues. Germline assignment: CDR1 SGHTA and CDR2 FQGNSA. The CDR3 sequence is CASSFGGRSRSEAFF. CDR3 coding DNA: TGTGCCAGCAGCTTCGGCGGGAGATCACGCTCTGAAGCTTTCTTT.

This chain connects TRBV5-6 to TRBJ2-7; D tentatively fits TRBD1 or TRBD2 (5 bases each). Between the trimmed V and J ends, which lost 7 bases and 4 bases, there was a span of 12 bases. The CDR3 runs 12 residues. Germline loops: CDR1 SGHDT, CDR2 YYEEEE. The CDR3 spells CASFRGRYEQYF. CDR3 coding DNA: TGTGCCAGCTTCCGGGGCCGGTACGAGCAGTACTTC.

V gene TRBV27 combines with J gene TRBJ2-7, with D unresolved. Trimming left V 2 bases short and J 3 bases short, with 11 bases between. The CDR3 loop spans 14 amino acids. Germline loops: CDR1 MNHEY, CDR2 SMNVEV (reference sequence). The DNA for the CDR3 is TGTGCCAGCAGTTTAAGGATTGGATTCTACGAGCAGTACTTC. Translation: CASSLRIGFYEQYF.

V gene TRBV5-1 combines with J gene TRBJ2-2; TRBD1 aligns across 9 bases. The CDR3 runs 15 residues. Germline V gives CDR1 SGHRS, CDR2 YFSETQ. Trimming cost V 1 base and J 4 bases; bases outside gene matches: 2. The CDR3 reads CASSLTGGGTGELFF. DNA of the CDR3: TGCGCCAGCAGCTTGACAGGGGGCGGCACCGGGGAGCTGTTTTTT.

CDR3 sequence: CASSLRWDTEAFF. The DNA of the CDR3 is TGTGCCAGCAGCTTAAGGTGGGACACTGAAGCTTTCTTT. The rearrangement uses TRBV7-9 and TRBJ1-1, with D unclear. This CDR3 comprises 13 residues. In germline, CDR1 is SEHNR, CDR2 FQNEAQ (reference sequence). Trimming took off 2 bases at V and 3 bases at J, with 7 bases between the two ends. The whole variable domain, filled in from reference TRBV7-9 and TRBJ1-1, reads DTGVSQNPRHKITKRGQNVTFRCDPISEHNRLYWYRQTLGQGPEFLTYFQNEAQLEKSRLLSDRFSAERPKGSFSTLEIQRTEQGDSAMYLCASSLRWDTEAFFGQGTRLTVV.

The chain has TRBV25-1 and TRBJ1-2; 9 bases match TRBD1. CDR1 is MGHDK, CDR2 SYGVNS, per germline. The CDR3 consists of 14 residues. The V gene end was trimmed by 3 bases and the J gene end by 6 bases; junction bases not matched to a gene: 5. CDR3 residues: CASSDTGGADGYTF. The CDR3 DNA sequence: TGTGCCAGCAGTGATACAGGGGGCGCAGATGGCTACACCTTC.